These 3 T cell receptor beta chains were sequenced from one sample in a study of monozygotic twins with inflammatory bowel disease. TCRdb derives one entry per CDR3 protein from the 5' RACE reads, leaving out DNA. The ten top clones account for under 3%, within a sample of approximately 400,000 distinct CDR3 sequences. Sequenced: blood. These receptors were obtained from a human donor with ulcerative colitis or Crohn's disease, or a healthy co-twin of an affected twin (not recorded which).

The CDR3 sequence is CASSSGLAGDQETQYF. The chain joins TRBV5-4 to TRBJ2-5; absent DNA, TCRdb's TRBD2 call cannot be checked. Germline V CDR1 and CDR2: SGHNT, YYREEE (reference sequence). This CDR3 region has 16 residues.

The CDR3 loop reads CAISESYGVDNYGYTF. The chain is built from TRBV10-3 and TRBJ1-2. The CDR3 is 16 amino acids. CDR1 and CDR2 from the germline V gene are ENHRY and SYGVKD.

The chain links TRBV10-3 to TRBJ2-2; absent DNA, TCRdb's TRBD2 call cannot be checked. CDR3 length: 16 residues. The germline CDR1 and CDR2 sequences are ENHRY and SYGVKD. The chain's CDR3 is CAIRTSGGRNTGELFF.